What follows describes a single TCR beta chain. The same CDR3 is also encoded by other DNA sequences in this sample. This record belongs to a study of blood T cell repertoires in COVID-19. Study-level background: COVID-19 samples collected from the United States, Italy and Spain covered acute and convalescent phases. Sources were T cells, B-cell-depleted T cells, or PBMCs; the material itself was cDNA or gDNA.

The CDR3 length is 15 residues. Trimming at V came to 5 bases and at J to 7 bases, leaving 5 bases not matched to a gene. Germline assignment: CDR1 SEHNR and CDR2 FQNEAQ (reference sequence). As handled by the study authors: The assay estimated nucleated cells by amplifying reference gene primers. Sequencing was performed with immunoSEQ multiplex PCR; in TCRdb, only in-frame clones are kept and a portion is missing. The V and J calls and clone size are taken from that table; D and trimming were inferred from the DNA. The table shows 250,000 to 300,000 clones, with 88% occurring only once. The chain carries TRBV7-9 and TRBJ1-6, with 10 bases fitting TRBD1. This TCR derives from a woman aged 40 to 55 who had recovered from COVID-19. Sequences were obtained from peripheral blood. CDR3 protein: CASSLGDRGNSPLHF. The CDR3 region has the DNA TGTGCCAGCAGCCTAGGGGACAGGGGAAATTCACCCCTCCACTTT.